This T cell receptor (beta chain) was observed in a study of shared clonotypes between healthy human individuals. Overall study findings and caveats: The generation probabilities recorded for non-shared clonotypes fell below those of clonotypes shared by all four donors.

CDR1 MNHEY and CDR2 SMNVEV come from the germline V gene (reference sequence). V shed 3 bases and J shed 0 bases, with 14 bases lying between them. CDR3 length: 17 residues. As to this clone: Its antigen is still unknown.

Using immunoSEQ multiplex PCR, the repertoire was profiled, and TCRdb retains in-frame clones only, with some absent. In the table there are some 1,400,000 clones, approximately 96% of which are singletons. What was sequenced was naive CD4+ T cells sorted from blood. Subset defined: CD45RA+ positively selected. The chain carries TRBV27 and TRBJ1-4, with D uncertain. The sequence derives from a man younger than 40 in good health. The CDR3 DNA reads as TGTGCCAGCAGTTTGTTGGGAGGACCCGCAACTAATGAAAAACTGTTTTTT. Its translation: CASSLLGGPATNEKLFF. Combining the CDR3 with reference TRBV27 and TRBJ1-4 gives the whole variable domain EAQVTQNPRYLITVTGKKLTVTCSQNMNHEYMSWYRQDPGLGLRQIYYSMNVEVTDKGDVPEGYKVSRKEKRNFPLILESPSPNQTSLYFCASSLLGGPATNEKLFFGSGTQLSVL.